This TCR beta chain was recovered during a study of siplizumab effects on memory and regulatory T cells. Study-level findings and limits: The authors could not assign a naive or memory phenotype to roughly 80-96% of proliferating CD4+ or CD8+ clones.

Here immunoSEQ multiplex PCR was the method, and the copy in TCRdb shows in-frame clones only, minus some. The table lists about 120,000 clones, about 95% of them singletons. Notes on this clone: Its antigen is still unknown.

V lost 2 bases and J 0 bases, leaving 2 bases between the germline ends. The length of the CDR3 is 13 residues. CDR1 and CDR2 (germline): SEHNR, FQNEAQ (reference sequence). Sequencing input: non-Treg CD4+ T cells sorted from blood. The rearrangement uses TRBV7-9 and TRBJ1-5; D gene uncertain. This sequence was found in a human donor in good health. The CDR3 DNA is TGTGCCAGCAGCTTAAATAGCAATCAGCCCCAGCATTTT. It specifies CASSLNSNQPQHF.